The 20 T cell receptor beta chains given below trace back to one sample, sequenced in a study of human T cells and chemical hapten exposure. The time point: pre-sensitization, week 0. Treatment indicated: therapeutic diphenylcyclopropenone sensitization with weekly scalp DPC. TCRdb itself ran the RACE reads through MiXCR, one entry per CDR3 protein. The table has fewer than 150,000 distinct CDR3 sequences, roughly 14% seen once; the top ten hold around 2.7%. The sample was whole blood, taken in connection with sensitization to the hapten diphenylcyclopropenone (DPC). The source of these receptors is a woman aged 18-35 years with alopecia areata. Some clones in this sample may be carry-over from other donors' samples.

This clonotype turned up a few times. This chain joins TRBV10-3 and TRBJ1-2; no definite D call. With 0 bases removed from V and 3 bases from J, the gap between germline ends came to 8 bases. CDR1 ENHRY and CDR2 SYGVKD come from the germline V gene. The CDR3 contains 14 residues. CDR3 in amino acids: CAISESGRDYGYTF. CDR3 nucleotide sequence: TGTGCCATCAGTGAGTCGGGCAGAGACTATGGCTACACCTTC.

The V and J genes are TRBV27 and TRBJ1-4; no reliable D call. This CDR3 comprises 14 residues. CDR1 is MNHEY and CDR2 is SMNVEV in the germline V gene (reference sequence). Between the trimmed V and J ends, which lost 0 bases and 8 bases, there was a span of 10 bases. The CDR3 protein is CASSLSWRLEKLFF. The CDR3 nucleotides are TGTGCCAGCAGTTTATCCTGGAGGTTAGAAAAACTGTTTTTT.

The chain links TRBV29-1 to TRBJ2-1; D might be TRBD1 or TRBD2, each matching 5 bases. V was shortened by 4 bases and J by 0 bases, with 7 bases between the two germline ends. CDR1 SQVTM and CDR2 ANQGSEA come from the germline V gene. This CDR3 region has 13 residues. CDR3: CSVAGSSYNEQFF. The CDR3 DNA reads as TGCAGCGTTGCAGGGAGCTCCTACAATGAGCAGTTCTTC.

V gene TRBV20-1 combines with J gene TRBJ2-7; TRBD1 aligns across 9 bases. CDR1 is DFQATT and CDR2 is SNEGSKA in the germline V gene (reference sequence). V dropped 4 bases and J dropped 7; count of bases not matched to a gene: 11. CDR3 length equals 14 residues. CDR3 amino acids: CSATGQGFSGEQYF. In nucleotides, the CDR3 is TGCAGTGCTACGGGACAGGGATTCTCGGGTGAGCAGTACTTC.

The V and J genes are TRBV5-1 and TRBJ2-1; maybe TRBD2 (6 bases). Germline V gene lookup returns CDR1 SGHRS and CDR2 YFSETQ. V was cut by 0 bases and J by 4 bases, with 23 bases left in between. CDR3 length: 19 amino acids. CDR3 protein: CASSLAWGGGGGAYNEQFF. In nucleotides, the CDR3 is TGCGCCAGCAGCTTGGCATGGGGTGGCGGAGGCGGGGCGTACAATGAGCAGTTCTTC.

In its sample, this clonotype was seen a few times. The genes are TRBV7-2 and TRBJ2-2; 7 bases are a match to TRBD2. Germline assignment: CDR1 SGHTA and CDR2 FQGNSA. The CDR3 has 16 amino acids. After removal of 2 bases from V and 1 base from J, the junction contained 4 bases not matched to a gene. The CDR3 protein is CASSLRRGLNTGELFF. In DNA, the CDR3 is TGTGCCAGCAGCTTAAGGCGGGGGTTGAACACCGGGGAGCTGTTTTTT.

The chain is built from TRBV5-1 and TRBJ2-5, with TRBD2 identical over 10 bases. V dropped 5 bases and J dropped 5; count of bases not matched to a gene: 12. There are 16 residues in the CDR3. Per the germline V gene, CDR1 is SGHRS and CDR2 is YFSETQ. CDR3 DNA: TGCGCCAGCAGGGGCCTTAGCGGGGGGCCTATGGAGACCCAGTACTTC. Amino acids: CASRGLSGGPMETQYF.

This clonotype was found many times. The J gene is TRBJ1-6, the V gene TRBV20-1, with D possibly TRBD1 on 5 matching bases. The CDR3 extends over 17 amino acids. V lost 5 bases, J lost 10 bases, and 27 bases lay in between. Germline V gene lookup returns CDR1 DFQATT and CDR2 SNEGSKA (reference sequence). This CDR3 is CSARPGTVEKVDSPLHF. CDR3 sequence (DNA): TGCAGTGCTCGACCTGGGACTGTCGAAAAAGTTGACTCACCCCTCCACTTT.

The V and J genes are TRBV6-2 or TRBV6-3 and TRBJ1-5; D unclear. Trimming stripped 5 bases from V and 3 bases from J, with 14 bases between. Germline V lookup: CDR1 MNHEY, CDR2 SVGEGT. The CDR3 is made up of 15 amino acids. For the CDR3, the DNA is TGTGCCAGCAGTATGATACAGAGGTTCAATCAGCCCCAGCATTTT. Amino acids: CASSMIQRFNQPQHF.

This clonotype has a count of ten or more. The chain is built from TRBV7-6 and TRBJ2-3; tentative D call: TRBD2 (5 bases). Germline V gives CDR1 SGHVS, CDR2 FNYEAQ. Trimming took off 1 base at V and 0 bases at J, with 11 bases between the two ends. This CDR3 is 16 amino acids long. Written as DNA, the CDR3 is TGTGCCAGCAGCTTAGAGGATAGCGTAAGCACAGATACGCAGTATTTT. It encodes CASSLEDSVSTDTQYF.

The chain combines TRBV18 with TRBJ2-7, with TRBD2 matching 11 bases. This CDR3 spans 15 amino acids. Trimming cost V 3 bases and J 2 bases; bases outside gene matches: 3. Germline V CDR1 and CDR2: KGHSH, LQKENI. The DNA for the CDR3 is TGTGCCAGCTCACCGGCTAGCGGGGGGACCTACGAGCAGTACTTC. Translating gives CASSPASGGTYEQYF.

Regarding this clonotype: A read error may be the cause here, since a much bigger clone is one base away. CDR3 region: CASSLASGQTVFNEQFF. The DNA of the CDR3 is TGTGCCAGCAGCTTAGCATCGGGACAGACAGTCTTCAATGAGCAGTTCTTC. This chain links TRBV7-2 with TRBJ2-1, with 7 positions matching TRBD1. Germline trimming cut 0 bases from V and 6 bases from J; bases unmatched to any gene: 11. This CDR3 is 17 amino acids long. Germline loops: CDR1 SGHTA, CDR2 FQGNSA.

J is TRBJ1-2 and V is TRBV4-3; 7 bases are shared with TRBD1. Germline assignment: CDR1 LGHNA and CDR2 YSLEER. After removal of 1 base from V and 5 bases from J, the junction contained 7 bases not matched to a gene. The CDR3 contains 15 residues. CDR3 coding DNA: TGCGCCAGCAGCCAAGGCGACAGGGCTAGTTATGGCTACACCTTC. It codes for CASSQGDRASYGYTF.

The V call is TRBV4-1, the J call TRBJ1-2; no clear D. CDR3 length: 14 residues. The germline V gene encodes CDR1 MGHRA and CDR2 YSYEKL. Between the trimmed V and J ends, which lost 4 bases and 0 bases, there was a span of 9 bases. The CDR3 DNA sequence: TGCGCCAGCAGCCGATTTCTACCTAACTATGGCTACACCTTC. It yields the protein CASSRFLPNYGYTF.

This clonotype has more than one count but fewer than ten. The chain links TRBV3-1 to TRBJ2-3; 10 nucleotides line up with TRBD1. Germline V gene sequence: CDR1 LGHDT, CDR2 YNNKEL (reference sequence). After removal of 2 bases from V and 4 bases from J, the junction contained 18 bases not matched to a gene. The length of the CDR3 is 20 residues. CDR3 sequence reads: CASSQYTVGQGSREADTQYF. Here the CDR3 DNA reads TGTGCCAGCAGCCAATACACCGTGGGACAGGGGAGTCGCGAGGCAGATACGCAGTATTTT.

This clonotype showed up just a few times. The chain employs TRBV28 and TRBJ2-1; possibly TRBD1 or TRBD2 for D (6 bases each). The CDR3 extends over 16 amino acids. V shed 3 bases and J shed 2 bases, with 14 bases lying between them. CDR1 and CDR2 (germline): MDHEN, SYDVKM. The CDR3: CASSFRGAPTYNEQFF. The CDR3 DNA reads as TGTGCCAGCAGTTTTAGGGGGGCCCCAACCTACAATGAGCAGTTCTTC.

The chain carries TRBV6-2 or TRBV6-3 and TRBJ1-5, with 9 positions matching TRBD1. Unmatched junction bases numbered 14, after V lost 6 bases and J lost 11 bases. The CDR3 extends over 15 amino acids. Germline V gene data show CDR1 as MNHEY and CDR2 as SVGEGT. The CDR3 DNA follows: TGTGCCAGCAGACACCGGGACAGGGAGGTTCAAGCCCAGCATTTT. Its protein is CASRHRDREVQAQHF.

This clonotype was detected many times. V gene TRBV2 combines with J gene TRBJ1-6; no clear D. V lost 4 bases and J lost 7, with 5 bases in between. This CDR3 has 12 residues. From germline, CDR1 is SNHLY and CDR2 FYNNEI. DNA for the CDR3: TGTGCCAGCAGTGTCTCAAATTCACCCCTCCACTTT. Translating gives CASSVSNSPLHF.

This clonotype has more than one count but fewer than ten. At one of its ends the junction is not consistent with the germline gene, which may arise from a read error. CDR3 in amino acids: CAWSLRYGQYF. CDR3 nucleotide sequence: TGTGCCTGGAGTCTCCGCTACGGGCAGTACTTC. The chain joins TRBV30 to TRBJ2-7; D is uncertain. This CDR3 contains 11 residues. CDR1 is GTSNPN, CDR2 SVGIG, per germline (reference sequence).

The chain carries TRBV9 and TRBJ2-3, with D possibly matching TRBD1 (6 bases). Germline-derived CDR1 and CDR2 are SGDLS and YYNGEE. The CDR3 runs 15 residues. Trimming cost V 0 bases and J 5 bases, with 13 bases left between them. In DNA form, the CDR3 reads TGTGCCAGCAGCGTAGGACAGGTGTACGGAGATACGCAGTATTTT. It codes for CASSVGQVYGDTQYF.